Listed here is a single TCR beta chain. The antigen it binds to is not known. Base qualities are missing; no much larger clone stands one base away. The entry originates in a study of T cell repertoires in cytomegalovirus infection (dated by TCRdb to between 2019 and 2020). Regarding the research as a whole: Because public TCR beta signatures pointed to carriage of CMV infection together with the matching HLA type, the HLA type of each donor mattered for the analysis. Broader findings and caveats from the paper: In both this cohort and an independent roughly 330-donor cohort, the cumulative frequency of public TCR beta family members distinguished carriers of CMV infection plus the relevant HLA type. The ex vivo response was dominated by HLA-C-restricted CMV-specific TCR beta clonotypes, and the single most frequent clonotype in two of eight donors was supplied by these HLA-C-restricted clonotypes.

Sequencing relied on an Illumina HiSeq 1500. TCRdb reprocessed the public reads (quality trimming at Q25 with fastp, clone calling with MiXCR) and kept in-frame beta chains. Rows with one shared CDR3 protein collapse into an entry with the most common genes and DNA. This sample holds roughly 250,000 distinct CDR3 sequences; approximately 22% were observed only once. 15% to 20% of the sample rests with the top ten. Trimming removed 1 base from V and 0 bases from J, leaving 13 bases between the germline ends. From the cysteine through the phenylalanine, the CDR3 covers 16 amino acids. Only the CDR3 part of the read is kept: 48 bases, read in frame from the first base. The germline V gene (reference sequence) gives CDR1 as DFQATT and CDR2 as SNEGSKA.

The TCR was taken from a human donor in good health (CMV status not recorded). Some clones in this sample may be carry-over from other donors' samples. The sequencing input was CD8+ T cells from PBMCs. The chain uses TRBV20-1 and TRBJ2-1; the D element might be TRBD1 or TRBD2, as each aligns at 6 bases. The CDR3 corresponds to CSARGYGGGSYNEQFF. The DNA is as follows: TGCAGTGCTAGAGGCTACGGGGGCGGCTCCTACAATGAGCAGTTCTTC.